Listed below are T cell receptor beta chains from one sample, sequenced in a study of blood T cell repertoires in COVID-19. Measured with immunoSEQ multiplex PCR; TCRdb has only the in-frame clones, and not every one. The table lists 58,000 or so clones, 60% to 85% of them singletons, with roughly 5% in the top ten. The sample comprised peripheral blood. The receptors shown here come from a human donor in a cohort sampled during active COVID-19. CDR3s include the opening cysteine and the closing phenylalanine or tryptophan. A D gene is named only where the DNA matches it firmly. For some rows the clone size is stated as once, few or many, or as a class when expanded; others skip it.

16 TRBD1 TRBJ1-2 - TRBV2 TGTGCCAGCAGTGAACGACAGGGGGCGCCGGGCTATGGCTACACCTTC CASSERQGAPGYGYTF
13 - TRBJ2-7 - TRBV30 TGTGCCTGGAGTTCGACAGGAACCTACGAGCAGTACTTC CAWSSTGTYEQYF
15 - TRBJ2-7 - TRBV10-2 TGCGCCAGCAGTGACAGGGATTGGGCTTTTGCCGAGCAGTACTTC CASSDRDWAFAEQYF
17 - TRBJ1-4 - TRBV19 TGTGCCAGTAGTATAGAGGGAGCCTCACGGACTAATGAAAAACTGTTTTTT CASSIEGASRTNEKLFF
16 - TRBJ1-5 - TRBV6-5 TGTGCCAGCAGTTACGGAGGGCGGGGTAGCAATCAGCCCCAGCATTTT CASSYGGRGSNQPQHF
13 - TRBJ2-7 - TRBV27 TGTGCCAGCAGATCGTCGACCCTAGGCGAGCAGTACTTC CASRSSTLGEQYF
13 - TRBJ1-5 - TRBV18 TGTGCCAGCTCACGGCAAGACAATCAGCCCCAGCATTTT CASSRQDNQPQHF
16 TRBD1 TRBJ1-2 - TRBV15 TGTGCCACCAGCAGAGATGGGACAGGAGCTAACTATGGCTACACCTTC CATSRDGTGANYGYTF
12 - TRBJ2-7 - TRBV28 TGTGCCAGCACTACCTCCTCCTACGAGCAGTACTTC CASTTSSYEQYF
16 - TRBJ2-7 - TRBV5-1 TGCGCCAGCAGCTTGGTAGCAGGGGGAGGTTCCTACGAGCAGTACTTC CASSLVAGGGSYEQYF
17 - TRBJ2-1 - TRBV4-2 TGTGCCAGCAGCCCCTACACAACAGGGATTTCCTACAATGAGCAGTTCTTC CASSPYTTGISYNEQFF
15 TRBD1 TRBJ1-5 - TRBV27 TGTGCCAGCAGACGGACAGGAATCCATAATCAGCCCCAGCATTTT CASRRTGIHNQPQHF
17 - TRBJ1-5 - TRBV19 TGTGCCAGTAGTTTGATACAGGGAAGTGTGGGCAATCAGCCCCAGCATTTT CASSLIQGSVGNQPQHF
14 TRBD1 TRBJ2-7 - TRBV5-4 TGTGCCAGCAGCTTGGTGGACAGGGCCTACGAGCAGTACTTC CASSLVDRAYEQYF
12 TRBD2 TRBJ2-1 - TRBV6-5 TGTGCCAGCAGGGCGCTAGCGGGATTCGAGTTCTTC CASRALAGFEFF
13 - TRBJ1-5 - TRBV30 TGTGCCTGGAGTGTAAGCGGGTATCAGCCCCAGCATTTT CAWSVSGYQPQHF
16 - TRBJ2-7 - TRBV3-1/TRBV3-2 TGTGCCAGCAGCCAAGATATAGTCGTCGTGACCTACGAGCAGTACTTC CASSQDIVVVTYEQYF
13 - TRBJ1-2 - TRBV19 TGTGCCAGTAGTGTAAACACGGGATATGGCTACACCTTC CASSVNTGYGYTF
14 - TRBJ1-1 - TRBV5-5 TGTGCCAGCAGCTTGCAGCGCTTGAACACTGAAGCTTTCTTT CASSLQRLNTEAFF
14 TRBD1 TRBJ1-1 - TRBV28 TGTGCCAGCAGTTCGACAGGGAGAACCACTGAAGCTTTCTTT CASSSTGRTTEAFF
15 - TRBJ2-1 - TRBV6-5 TGTGCCAGCAGTTACGACCCTCAACTACACAATGAGCAGTTCTTC CASSYDPQLHNEQFF
13 TRBD1 TRBJ2-7 - TRBV2 TGTGCCAACGGACAGGGGGCAGTTTACGAGCAGTACTTC CANGQGAVYEQYF
14 TRBD2 TRBJ2-7 - TRBV28 TGTGCCAGCAGAAAGGGCGGGAGCAGCCACGAGCAGTACTTC CASRKGGSSHEQYF
14 TRBD2 TRBJ2-7 - TRBV6-2/TRBV6-3 TGTGCCAGCAGCCTGCTAGCGGGGAACTACGAGCAGTACTTC CASSLLAGNYEQYF
13 - TRBJ1-1 - TRBV3-1/TRBV3-2 TGTGCCAGCAGCCTTCAGGGGAACACTGAAGCTTTCTTT CASSLQGNTEAFF
17 - TRBJ1-5 - TRBV21-1 TGTGCCAGCAGTCCCACAGGGGAGAGGGGTAGCAATCAGCCCCAGCATTTT CASSPTGERGSNQPQHF
15 - TRBJ2-7 - TRBV5-5 TGTGCCAGCAGCTTGGAAGGCAGGGGGGCGTACGAGCAGTACTTC CASSLEGRGAYEQYF
15 - TRBJ2-5 - TRBV5-1 TGCGCCAGCAGCTTGGAGTGGCCAGGACAAGAGACCCAGTACTTC CASSLEWPGQETQYF
14 - TRBJ1-5 few TRBV5-4 TGTGCCAGCAGCTTGGATTTGGGTAGGGGGCCCCAGCATTTT CASSLDLGRGPQHF
13 TRBD1 TRBJ2-7 - TRBV2 TGTGCCAGCAGGACAGGGGCTTCCTACGAGCAGTACTTC CASRTGASYEQYF
13 - TRBJ1-4 once TRBV12-3/TRBV12-4 TGTGCCAGCAGCCCGGGACTTAATGAAAAACTGTTTTTT CASSPGLNEKLFF
14 - TRBJ2-1 few TRBV27 TGTGCCAGCAGTTCCAATGACTTTTACAATGAGCAGTTCTTC CASSSNDFYNEQFF
13 - TRBJ2-7 - TRBV4-3 TGCGCCAGCAGCCAAGACAGGGCCTACGAGCAGTACTTC CASSQDRAYEQYF
15 - TRBJ1-2 once TRBV6-2/TRBV6-3 TGTGCCAGCAGTACGGTAGGACGGGGAGACTATGGCTACACCTTC CASSTVGRGDYGYTF
14 TRBD2 TRBJ2-1 - TRBV27 TGTGCCAGCAGGTCCGGACTAGCCGCCAATGAGCAGTTCTTC CASRSGLAANEQFF
13 TRBD1 TRBJ1-1 few TRBV6-6 TGTGCCAGCAGCCGACAGGGTGCCTCTGAAGCTTTCTTT CASSRQGASEAFF
13 - TRBJ1-1 - TRBV7-9 TGTGCCAGCAGCCCTCAGGGGAACACTGAAGCTTTCTTT CASSPQGNTEAFF
16 TRBD2 TRBJ2-6 - TRBV7-9 TGTGCCAGCAGGATTAGCGGGAGTGCGGGGGCCAACGTCCTGACTTTC CASRISGSAGANVLTF
13 TRBD2 TRBJ2-7 - TRBV19 TGTGCCAGTAGTGCCGGGACTAGCTACGAGCAGTACTTC CASSAGTSYEQYF
13 - TRBJ2-5 once TRBV7-3 TGTGCCAGCAGCCCGGGACTCCAAGAGACCCAGTACTTC CASSPGLQETQYF
15 TRBD2 TRBJ2-7 - TRBV5-4 TGTGCCAGCAGCCCTAGCGGGGGGGCCTCCTACGAGCAGTACTTC CASSPSGGASYEQYF
12 - TRBJ2-7 - TRBV6-6 TGTGCCAGCAGTTACTCGAGGTACGAGCAGTACTTC CASSYSRYEQYF
18 - TRBJ2-2 once TRBV5-1 TGCGCCAGCAGCTTGATCTCTAGCCCCTTTTCGAACACCGGGGAGCTGTTTTTT CASSLISSPFSNTGELFF
15 - TRBJ2-3 - TRBV18 TGTGCCAGCTCACTTGGACTTAGCGCGTATGATACGCAGTATTTT CASSLGLSAYDTQYF
15 - TRBJ1-3 - TRBV19 TGTGCCAGTAGTCTCCGCGGGAGCTCTGGAAACACCATATATTTT CASSLRGSSGNTIYF